This T cell receptor beta chain was identified during a study of blood T cell repertoires in COVID-19. This clone was detected once. The assay was immunoSEQ multiplex PCR, and TCRdb's table has in-frame clones only and misses some. The data contain about 50,000 clones, roughly 84% of them singletons. Per the germline V gene, CDR1 is MNHEY and CDR2 is SVGAGI. V gave up 6 bases and J gave up 7 bases, with 17 bases separating them. The CDR3 totals 14 residues. The sequence derives from a human donor with active COVID-19. The donor label of this sample is uncertain. Sequencing was performed on peripheral blood. This chain joins TRBV6-5 and TRBJ2-3, with D possibly being TRBD1 (5 bases). CDR3 sequence reads: CASRRTPSAYTQYF. In nucleotides, the CDR3 is TGTGCCAGCAGGCGGACACCTTCCGCGTATACGCAGTATTTT.